Listed below are T cell receptor beta chains from one sample, sequenced in a study of shared clonotypes between healthy human individuals. TCRdb's table, derived via immunoSEQ multiplex PCR, lists solely in-frame clones and lacks some. The repertoire holds a few million clones, with roughly 92% as singletons. The sequencing input was naive CD4+ T cells sorted from blood. Receptors were obtained from a man younger than 30 in good health. Both conserved end residues are part of each CDR3. The D gene is left open where the match is weak. Expanded clones are given a class, and other clones once, few, many or no size at all.

NA NA TRBJ1-2 TRBV2 TGTGCCAGCAGTGAAGCAACGTCGTTCGATGGCTACACCTTC CASSEATSFDGYTF
once NA TRBJ1-3 TRBV5-1 TGCGCCAGCACCTTGGTAGGAGGAAACTCTGGAAACACCATATATTTT CASTLVGGNSGNTIYF
NA NA TRBJ1-5 TRBV10-3 TGTGCCATCAGTCCCAATCGGGGATCAGCCCAGCATTTT CAISPNRGSAQHF
NA NA TRBJ2-3 TRBV6-5 TGTGCCAGCAGGGGCAGGGGCCGCACAGATACGCAGTATTTT CASRGRGRTDTQYF
once NA TRBJ2-5 TRBV5-8 TGTGCCAGCAGGGGCCGCGACAGGGAGACCCAGTACTTC CASRGRDRETQYF
few NA TRBJ1-1 TRBV5-1 TGCGCCAGCAGCTCCCTTGGGGGACTAGGTGAAGCTTTCTTT CASSSLGGLGEAFF
NA NA TRBJ1-5 TRBV6-6 TGTGCCAGCAGTCACGGGGAGGGACTGAATCAGCCCCAGCATTTT CASSHGEGLNQPQHF
once TRBD1 TRBJ1-4 TRBV10-3 TGTGCCATCAGTACCGGGACAGGGGGCGGTGCGGCTGAAAAACTGTTTTTT CAISTGTGGGAAEKLFF
NA TRBD1 TRBJ2-7 TRBV6-5 TGTGCCAGCAGTCCCCGGGACAGGAGCTACGAGCAGTACTTC CASSPRDRSYEQYF
NA NA TRBJ2-1 TRBV10-3 TGTGCCATCAGTGAAACCAATGAGCAGTTCTTC CAISETNEQFF
NA NA TRBJ2-2 TRBV4-1 TGCGCCAGCACCCGTCGGGCGGGCGGGGACACCGGGGAGCTGTTTTTT CASTRRAGGDTGELFF
NA NA TRBJ2-3 TRBV7-2 TGTGCCAGCAGCTTAGATGCGGCAGGCCGGTATTTT CASSLDAAGRYF
NA NA TRBJ1-5 TRBV4-1 TGCGCCAGCAGCCCTGCTGAGCAGGGACACCAGCCCCAGCATTTT CASSPAEQGHQPQHF
NA TRBD1 TRBJ1-2 TRBV5-1 TGCGCCAGCAGCTTGGACAGGGGTCCCACTAACTATGGCTACACCTTC CASSLDRGPTNYGYTF
NA TRBD1 TRBJ2-5 TRBV5-1 TGCGCCAGCAGCTTGTCGGGACAGCTAAAACAAGAGACCCAGTACTTC CASSLSGQLKQETQYF
NA TRBD1 TRBJ2-1 TRBV2 TGTGCCAGCGAAGGGGGCTTCGGGGTCAATGAGCAGTTCTTC CASEGGFGVNEQFF
NA NA TRBJ2-1 TRBV5-6 TGTGCCAGCAGCTTGGCGGCCCCCGTGATTGAGCAGTTCTTC CASSLAAPVIEQFF
NA NA TRBJ2-3 TRBV28 TGTGCCAGCAGGGGCCTCCGGAGCACAGATACGCAGTATTTT CASRGLRSTDTQYF
once NA TRBJ2-7 TRBV7-2 TGTGCCAGCAGCTTAGCAGGGCCGCCCTACGAGCAGTACTTC CASSLAGPPYEQYF
NA TRBD2 TRBJ2-1 TRBV19 TGTGCCAGTAGTTTTTTTAGCGGGGGGGCCCGGGAGCAGTTCTTC CASSFFSGGAREQFF
NA TRBD1 TRBJ1-1 TRBV7-9 TGTGCCAGCAGCTGGGACAGGGACCACACTGAAGCTTTCTTT CASSWDRDHTEAFF
NA NA TRBJ1-1 TRBV7-3 TGTGCCCAGAGAGATGGGGGGACTGAAGCTTTCTTT CAQRDGGTEAFF
NA TRBD1 TRBJ2-6 TRBV27 TGTGCCAGCAGCAGGGACAGGGCTGCTGGGGCCAACGTCCTGACTTTC CASSRDRAAGANVLTF
NA TRBD1 TRBJ2-3 TRBV7-9 TGTGCCAGCAGCTTAACAGGGGGCTATTCCACAGATACGCAGTATTTT CASSLTGGYSTDTQYF
NA TRBD1 TRBJ1-3 TRBV30 TGTGCCTGTACACAGGGGACCTCTGGAAACACCATATATTTT CACTQGTSGNTIYF
NA NA TRBJ1-1 TRBV6-1 TGTGCCAGCACGTGGGGGCATAGGGACACTGAAGCTTTCTTT CASTWGHRDTEAFF
NA NA TRBJ2-7 TRBV18 TGTGCCAGCTCACCCGCTCAAAGATACGAGCAGTACTTC CASSPAQRYEQYF
NA NA TRBJ1-1 TRBV7-6 TGTGCCAGCAGCAGCTTAAGGGGAAATCTACAGAGGACGAACACTGAAGCTTTCTTT CASSSLRGNLQRTNTEAFF
NA TRBD1 TRBJ2-3 TRBV6-5 TGTGCCAGCAGTTACTCGACAGGGGGAAATACGCAGTATTTT CASSYSTGGNTQYF
NA NA TRBJ1-1 TRBV28 TGTGCCAGCAGATCGCAGGTCACTGAAGCTTTCTTT CASRSQVTEAFF
NA NA TRBJ2-3 TRBV7-9 TGTGCCAGCAGCTTACAGGGTACTGATACGCAGTATTTT CASSLQGTDTQYF
NA NA TRBJ2-5 TRBV18 TGTGCCAGCTCACCATTAGGAGAGACCCAGTACTTC CASSPLGETQYF
NA TRBD2 TRBJ2-3 TRBV5-8 TGTGCCAGCACCCGGACTAGACTAGATACGCAGTATTTT CASTRTRLDTQYF
NA NA TRBJ1-1 TRBV30 TGTGCCTGGACCTTAAAGACGAACACTGAAGCTTTCTTT CAWTLKTNTEAFF
once NA TRBJ1-1 TRBV6-6 TGTGCCAGCCTTAGTCAGGGTGGGACTGAAGCTTTCTTT CASLSQGGTEAFF
few NA TRBJ1-1 TRBV20-1 TGCAGTGCCCTCGGACAGAATGAAGCTTTCTTT CSALGQNEAFF
NA NA TRBJ1-4 TRBV5-4 TGTGCCAGCAGCTTCCAACAGGGTTTGGCTGAAAAACTGTTTTTT CASSFQQGLAEKLFF
NA NA TRBJ2-5 TRBV7-2 TGTGCCAGCAGCTTAGCTATAGTGAGAGAGACCCAGTACTTC CASSLAIVRETQYF
NA TRBD2 TRBJ2-2 TRBV6-4 TGTGCCAGCAGTCAGACTAGCGGGGGCACCGGGGAGCTGTTTTTT CASSQTSGGTGELFF
NA NA TRBJ2-1 TRBV7-9 TGTGCCAGCAGCCTGGGGGAGATCGATGAGCAGTTCTTC CASSLGEIDEQFF
NA TRBD1 TRBJ1-1 TRBV19 TGTGCCAGTAGTCAGACAGGGGGGATCTTGAACACTGAAGCTTTCTTT CASSQTGGILNTEAFF
NA TRBD1 TRBJ1-5 TRBV6-1 TGTGCCAGCAGCAATCAGGGGGGCACGAATCAGCCCCAGCATTTT CASSNQGGTNQPQHF
NA TRBD2 TRBJ2-7 TRBV30 TGTGCCTGGATCCAAACTAGCGGGAGGTACGAGCAGTACTTC CAWIQTSGRYEQYF
NA TRBD1 TRBJ1-6 TRBV9 TGTGCCAGCAGCGTTGATGGACAGGGTAATTCACCCCTCCACTTT CASSVDGQGNSPLHF
once NA TRBJ2-7 TRBV7-9 TGTGCCAGCAGCCTGGACAGCCACTACGAGCAGTACTTC CASSLDSHYEQYF
NA NA TRBJ2-5 TRBV27 TGTGCCAGCAACAAACTAGGGCGAGAGACCCAGTACTTC CASNKLGRETQYF
NA NA TRBJ1-6 TRBV27 TGTGCCAGCAGGGGCTTCTCCTATAATTCACCCCTCCACTTT CASRGFSYNSPLHF
NA NA TRBJ1-5 TRBV11-2 TGTGCCAGCAGCCCTATGGCAGGGAATAGCAATCAGCCCCAGCATTTT CASSPMAGNSNQPQHF
NA TRBD1 TRBJ1-4 TRBV18 TGTGCCAGCTCACCGACAGGGAACCGCAATGAAAAACTGTTTTTT CASSPTGNRNEKLFF
NA NA TRBJ1-2 TRBV2 TGTGCCAGCAGTGCGGGCAATAACTATGGCTACACCTTC CASSAGNNYGYTF
once NA TRBJ1-6 TRBV4-3 TGCGCCAGCAGCCAAGAAGGTGGTTCACCCCTCCACTTT CASSQEGGSPLHF
once NA TRBJ2-1 TRBV12-5 TGTGCTAGTGGTTTGGTACGGAATGAGCAGTTCTTC CASGLVRNEQFF